Listed here are 5 T cell receptor beta chains from one sample, sequenced in a study of CD8 T cells in ankylosing spondylitis. TCRdb re-derived calls from the 5' RACE reads in MiXCR, one entry per CDR3 protein. The data show over 150,000 distinct CDR3 sequences, with about 20% seen just once and about 4.3% held by the top ten. Source material: blood, either unsorted or a sorted T cell fraction (not recorded which). The source is a male donor between 5 and 35 years old with ankylosing spondylitis or in good health (not recorded which).

There are many counts of this clonotype. The chain carries TRBV25-1 and TRBJ2-5; D not certain. This CDR3 comprises 10 residues. V dropped 6 bases and J dropped 7 bases, with 6 bases sitting between them. Germline values: CDR1 MGHDK, CDR2 SYGVNS. Here the CDR3 DNA reads TGTGCCAGCAGCGGCGGGACCCAGTACTTC. Amino acid sequence: CASSGGTQYF.

The chain combines TRBV7-3 with TRBJ2-1; TRBD2 matches at 12 bases. The CDR3 length is 17 residues. Germline lookup yields CDR1 SGHTA and CDR2 FQGTGA. V dropped 3 bases and J dropped 1; count of bases not matched to a gene: 4. DNA for the CDR3: TGTGCCAGCAGCTTTTCTAGCGGGAGGGGTTCCTACAATGAGCAGTTCTTC. Amino acid sequence: CASSFSSGRGSYNEQFF.

This clonotype was seen repeatedly, ten times or more. This chain links TRBV5-1 with TRBJ1-1; D unclear. CDR1 is SGHRS, CDR2 YFSETQ, per germline. This CDR3 region has 12 residues. Between the trimmed V and J ends, which lost 2 bases and 10 bases, there was a span of 12 bases. Here the CDR3 DNA reads TGCGCCAGCAGCTTCGGCCCCGGAGGAGCTTTCTTT. Translated, it gives CASSFGPGGAFF.

This clonotype was seen many times. The CDR3 nucleotides read TGTGCCAGCTCACCGAGGACTAGCGGTAGCACAGATACGCAGTATTTT. Its protein is CASSPRTSGSTDTQYF. The chain uses TRBV18 and TRBJ2-3; the match to TRBD2 covers 10 bases. The CDR3 spans 16 residues. Germline trimming cut 3 bases from V and 0 bases from J; bases unmatched to any gene: 3. Germline V gives CDR1 KGHSH, CDR2 LQKENI.

The table lists this clonotype with many counts. This chain joins TRBV12-3 or TRBV12-4 and TRBJ2-1; D ambiguous. This CDR3 has 12 residues. V lost 3 bases to trimming and J lost 7 bases, with 7 bases between them. Here the CDR3 reads CASSFNENEQFF. Here the CDR3 DNA reads TGTGCCAGCAGTTTTAACGAGAATGAGCAGTTCTTC.